This TCR beta chain was sequenced for a study of CD8+CD57+ T cells in acquired aplastic anemia. Individuals selected for sequencing had exhibited CD8+CD57+ cell expansion on flow cytometry. Germline-derived CDR1 and CDR2 are SEHNR and FQNEAQ (reference sequence). CDR3 length: 13 amino acids. The V end was cut by 0 bases, the J end by 2 bases, with 5 bases between. According to the study, genomic DNA was the template for TCR beta VDJ and CDR3 profiling. TCRdb independently ran MiXCR on the reads; one entry per CDR3 protein. The table lists about 200,000 distinct CDR3 sequences, 60% to 80% of them singletons.

Source material: sorted CD4+, CD8+, or CD8+CD57+ T cells (not recorded which) from PBMCs. V usage is TRBV7-9 and J usage is TRBJ2-7, with no clear D. This TCR was recovered from a human donor with aplastic anemia. DNA for the CDR3: TGTGCCAGCAGCTTAGCGGTCGCCTACGAGCAGTACTTC. Protein: CASSLAVAYEQYF. Full variable domain (remainder filled in from reference TRBV7-9 and TRBJ2-7): DTGVSQNPRHKITKRGQNVTFRCDPISEHNRLYWYRQTLGQGPEFLTYFQNEAQLEKSRLLSDRFSAERPKGSFSTLEIQRTEQGDSAMYLCASSLAVAYEQYFGPGTRLTVT.